This entry features one T cell receptor beta chain sequence. Its antigen is not known. Libraries were prepared by immunoSEQ multiplex PCR; TCRdb keeps only in-frame clonotypes and omits some of them. The sample lists some 33,000 clones, around 84% occurring once. The CDR3 length is 14 residues. The germline V gene has CDR1 MGHRA and CDR2 YSYEKL. The ends were cut back, 0 bases at V and 4 bases at J, with 9 bases in the middle. The sample originates from a study of a mutant IDH1 vaccine in newly diagnosed glioma. Overall study context: Every participant had undergone radiotherapy, temozolomide, or both before, and most underwent both.

Time point meaning: week 35, safety follow-up. Topical imiquimod accompanied each vaccine dose, which consisted of 300 ug of mutant IDH1 20-mer peptide. This rearrangement joins TRBV4-1 to TRBJ1-2, with a weak D call TRBD1 (5 bases). The clonotype originates from a young man with glioma. Sample: PBMCs, taken from a glioma patient whose treatment included an IDH1 peptide vaccine. CDR3 nucleotides: TGCGCCAGCAGCCAAGAAGGGACGGTCTATGGCTACACCTTC. Translation gives CASSQEGTVYGYTF.